A selection of T cell receptor beta chains follows, all from one sample in a study of blood T cell repertoires in COVID-19. This table comes from immunoSEQ multiplex PCR, and its TCRdb copy is limited to in-frame clones, with some not included. The sample records 200,000 to 250,000 clones, more than 70% being singletons. Source material: peripheral blood. Receptor source: a woman aged 55-69 years with acute or convalescent COVID-19. The CDR3 runs from the conserved cysteine through the conserved F or W. The order of the fields is D gene, CDR3 length, J gene, V gene, CDR3 protein, CDR3 DNA. D genes are given only for firm matches.

TRBD2,16,TRBJ2-1,TRBV23-1,CASSPHSRDYYNEQFF,TGCGCCAGCAGTCCACATTCCCGGGACTACTACAATGAGCAGTTCTTC
NA,15,TRBJ2-7,TRBV7-9,CASSPTGINVYEQYF,TGTGCCAGCAGCCCAACAGGGATTAATGTCTACGAGCAGTACTTC
NA,12,TRBJ1-1,TRBV12-3/TRBV12-4,CASSLGGAEAFF,TGTGCCAGCAGCCTAGGGGGAGCTGAAGCTTTCTTT
TRBD1,15,TRBJ2-5,TRBV7-8,CASSPTGTGKETQYF,TGTGCCAGCAGCCCAACCGGGACAGGGAAAGAGACCCAGTACTTC
TRBD2,16,TRBJ2-1,TRBV24-1,CATSEAAGGSYNEQFF,TGTGCCACCAGTGAGGCCGCGGGAGGATCCTACAATGAGCAGTTCTTC
TRBD2,18,TRBJ2-5,TRBV7-6,CASSLTFGLAGHQETQYF,TGTGCCAGCAGCTTAACTTTCGGACTAGCGGGCCACCAAGAGACCCAGTACTTC
TRBD1,15,TRBJ1-1,TRBV6-5,CASSLRGGANTEAFF,TGTGCCAGCAGCCTCAGAGGGGGCGCGAACACTGAAGCTTTCTTT
NA,15,TRBJ1-2,TRBV10-2,CASSGGGREVYGYTF,TGCGCCAGCAGTGGAGGAGGACGTGAGGTTTATGGCTACACCTTC
NA,16,TRBJ1-4,TRBV13,CASSIDRLGTNEKLFF,TGTGCCAGCAGCATCGACAGATTAGGCACTAATGAAAAACTGTTTTTT
NA,14,TRBJ2-7,TRBV6-1,CASSDSWRVREQYF,TGTGCCAGCAGTGATAGCTGGCGGGTCCGCGAGCAGTACTTC